The clone carrying this TCR beta chain was seen many times. The antigen remains undetermined. MiXCR, applied by TCRdb to the 5' RACE reads, yields one record per CDR3 protein. The sample has around 140,000 distinct CDR3 sequences; roughly 10% are singletons. Trimming removed 3 bases at V and 8 bases at J, with 16 bases between. The CDR3 has 14 residues. Germline values: CDR1 DFQATT, CDR2 SNEGSKA (reference sequence). The data originate from a study of CD8 T cells in ankylosing spondylitis. Whole-study findings and limits: Certain motif variants had earlier appeared in reactive arthritis synovial fluid and blood.

The chain couples TRBV20-1 to TRBJ1-4; D gene ambiguous. Sequencing input: blood, either unsorted or a sorted T cell fraction (not recorded which). This TCR was recovered from a female donor with ankylosing spondylitis or in good health (not recorded which). The DNA for the CDR3 is TGCAGTGCTAGTTCAGGCAGCCGTTGGGAAAAACTGTTTTTT. It codes for CSASSGSRWEKLFF.